These 30 T cell receptor beta chains were all obtained from the same sample, sequenced in a study of blood T cell repertoires in COVID-19. Generated by immunoSEQ multiplex PCR, the TCRdb table keeps only in-frame clones and is missing some. This table has tens of thousands of clones, approximately 78% appearing once. The source material was peripheral blood. Receptors originate from a human donor in a cohort sampled during active COVID-19.

The rearrangement links TRBV9 to TRBJ2-1, with D uncertain. Trimming left V 1 base short and J 7 bases short, with 9 bases between. Germline V gene sequence: CDR1 SGDLS, CDR2 YYNGEE. The CDR3 has 13 amino acids. The CDR3 sequence: CASSVSQMNEQFF. CDR3 nucleotides: TGTGCCAGCAGCGTATCGCAGATGAATGAGCAGTTCTTC. Using reference TRBV9 and TRBJ2-1 for the parts outside the CDR3, the full variable domain is DSGVTQTPKHLITATGQRVTLRCSPRSGDLSVYWYQQSLDQGLQFLIQYYNGEERAKGNILERFSAQQFPDLHSELNLSSLELGDSALYFCASSVSQMNEQFFGPGTRLTVL.

The V and J genes are TRBV30 and TRBJ1-6, with a tentative D call TRBD1 (6 bases). The germline V and J ends were trimmed by 3 bases and 10 bases, with 13 bases remaining between them. The germline V gene has CDR1 GTSNPN and CDR2 SVGIG (reference sequence). The CDR3 runs to 13 residues. CDR3 residues: CAWSPQGRSPLHF. The CDR3 coding sequence is TGTGCCTGGAGCCCACAGGGAAGATCACCCCTCCACTTT. The complete variable domain, with remaining parts taken from reference TRBV30 and TRBJ1-6, reads SQTIHQWPATLVQPVGSPLSLECTVEGTSNPNLYWYRQAAGRGLQLLFYSVGIGQISSEVPQNLSASRPQDRQFILSSKKLLLSDSGFYLCAWSPQGRSPLHFGNGTRLTVT.

The count of this clone is one. The rearrangement links TRBV19 to TRBJ2-6, with 8 bases identical to TRBD1. With 0 bases clipped from V and 1 base from J, the junction kept 11 bases outside the gene matches. The germline V gene has CDR1 LNHDA and CDR2 SQIVND (reference sequence). This CDR3 has 20 amino acids. The CDR3 sequence is CASSIERGQDDPSGANVLTF. As DNA, the CDR3 is TGTGCCAGTAGTATAGAAAGGGGACAGGACGACCCTTCTGGGGCCAACGTCCTGACTTTC. Filled out from reference TRBV19 and TRBJ2-6, the complete variable domain reads DGGITQSPKYLFRKEGQNVTLSCEQNLNHDAMYWYRQDPGQGLRLIYYSQIVNDFQKGDIAEGYSVSREKKESFPLTVTSAQKNPTAFYLCASSIERGQDDPSGANVLTFGAGSRLTVL.

The rearrangement uses TRBV18 and TRBJ1-1, with D perhaps TRBD1 (6 bases). The CDR3 loop spans 14 amino acids. The germline V and J ends were trimmed by 3 bases and 11 bases, with 19 bases remaining between them. Germline V gene sequence: CDR1 KGHSH, CDR2 LQKENI. CDR3 region: CASSPGAPMDGAFF. The CDR3 DNA reads TGTGCCAGCTCACCGGGGGCCCCAATGGATGGGGCTTTCTTT.

The rearrangement links TRBV28 to TRBJ1-5; D is uncertain. V dropped 7 bases and J dropped 1 base, with 8 bases sitting between them. CDR3 length equals 13 residues. Germline loops: CDR1 MDHEN, CDR2 SYDVKM. CDR3 sequence reads: CASISGSNQPQHF. The CDR3 DNA sequence: TGTGCCAGCATCTCCGGGAGCAATCAGCCCCAGCATTTT. The full variable domain, rest sourced from reference TRBV28 and TRBJ1-5, is DVKVTQSSRYLVKRTGEKVFLECVQDMDHENMFWYRQDPGLGLRLIYFSYDVKMKEKGDIPEGYSVSREKKERFSLILESASTNQTSMYLCASISGSNQPQHFGDGTRLSIL.

The rearrangement joins TRBV12-3 or TRBV12-4 to TRBJ1-6, with D hard to call. This CDR3 contains 12 residues. V was clipped by 5 bases and J by 10 bases, with 9 bases between them. In DNA form, the CDR3 reads TGTGCCAGCAGTCTCTCCACATCACCCCTCCACTTT. It encodes CASSLSTSPLHF.

This chain joins TRBV3-1 (or the pseudogene TRBV3-2) and TRBJ1-2, with D maybe TRBD1 (6 bases). The V end was cut by 0 bases, the J end by 4 bases, with 15 bases between. CDR1 and CDR2 (germline): LGHDT, YNNKEL (reference sequence). CDR3 length equals 16 residues. Here the CDR3 reads CASSQDLVRRGYGYTF. The CDR3 DNA sequence: TGTGCCAGCAGCCAAGATTTAGTACGCAGGGGCTATGGCTACACCTTC.

The DNA of the CDR3 is TGTGCCAGCAGTGGACGGAGACCCTCCTATAATTCACCCCTCCACTTT. Translating gives CASSGRRPSYNSPLHF. V gene TRBV2 combines with J gene TRBJ1-6; D gene uncertain. Germline V gene data show CDR1 as SNHLY and CDR2 as FYNNEI. Trimming pared 4 bases from V and 0 bases from J, leaving 10 bases between. CDR3 length equals 16 residues.

The chain employs TRBV27 and TRBJ2-5; 10 bases are a match to TRBD1. CDR3 length: 14 amino acids. The V gene end was trimmed by 6 bases and the J gene end by 5 bases; junction bases not matched to a gene: 6. The germline gives CDR1 MNHEY, CDR2 SMNVEV (reference sequence). The DNA for the CDR3 is TGTGCCAGCAGGAGGACAGGGGGTGGGGAGACCCAGTACTTC. This codes for CASRRTGGGETQYF.

J is TRBJ1-1 and V is TRBV14; 7 bases line up with TRBD1. The CDR3 is 13 amino acids. Trimming took 4 bases from V and 11 from J; bases not matched to a gene: 10. Germline CDR1 is SGHDN and CDR2 is FVKESK. CDR3 in DNA: TGTGCCAGCAGCCCCGACAGGGTCGGAGAGGCTTTCTTT. It is translated as CASSPDRVGEAFF.

The chain uses TRBV3-1 (or the pseudogene TRBV3-2) and TRBJ1-2; TRBD1 agrees at 9 bases. CDR3 length: 14 residues. V lost 3 bases, J lost 6 bases, and 5 bases stayed unmatched. CDR1 and CDR2 from the germline V gene are LGHDT and YNNKEL (reference sequence). CDR3 sequence (DNA): TGTGCCAGCAGCCATCGAACAGGGGGCGATGGCTACACCTTC. This translates into CASSHRTGGDGYTF.

This clone is termed medium-sized (0.01 to 0.1%). The chain joins TRBV11-2 to TRBJ2-7; perhaps TRBD2 as D (6 bases). V was shortened by 2 bases and J by 3 bases, with 11 bases between the two germline ends. The CDR3 is 14 amino acids. CDR1 and CDR2 from the germline V gene are SGHAT and FQNNGV. In nucleotides, the CDR3 is TGTGCCAGCAGCTTATCCGGGGACTTCTACGAGCAGTACTTC. Amino acids: CASSLSGDFYEQYF. The whole variable domain, remainder taken from reference TRBV11-2 and TRBJ2-7, is EAGVAQSPRYKIIEKRQSVAFWCNPISGHATLYWYQQILGQGPKLLIQFQNNGVVDDSQLPKDRFSAERLKGVDSTLKIQPAKLEDSAVYLCASSLSGDFYEQYFGPGTRLTVT.

The chain recombines TRBV5-6 with TRBJ2-7; 9 nucleotides line up with TRBD2. V lost 6 bases and J lost 0; bases outside the gene matches: 7. Looked up from germline, CDR1 is SGHDT and CDR2 is YYEEEE. This CDR3 spans 15 amino acids. The CDR3 nucleotides are TGTGCCAGCACCCTCCGCGGGGGGGGCTCCTACGAGCAGTACTTC. It encodes CASTLRGGGSYEQYF.

J is TRBJ1-5 and V is TRBV6-5, with a possible D match to TRBD1 (5 bases). This CDR3 contains 14 residues. V lost 6 bases and J lost 5, with 14 bases in between. Per germline, CDR1 MNHEY and CDR2 SVGAGI. The CDR3 nucleotides are TGTGCCAGCAGCCCGGAGGGGTCACATCAGCCCCAGCATTTT. This encodes CASSPEGSHQPQHF.

V and J are TRBV29-1 and TRBJ2-7, with D perhaps matching TRBD2 (6 bases). V was shortened by 0 bases and J by 1 base, with 13 bases between the two germline ends. The CDR3 contains 15 residues. Germline values: CDR1 SQVTM, CDR2 ANQGSEA. The CDR3 bases are TGCAGCGTTGAAGAAGGAGGGACGGGATCCTACGAGCAGTACTTC. It encodes CSVEEGGTGSYEQYF.

The chain combines TRBV4-1 with TRBJ2-7; 11 bases map to TRBD1. CDR1 is MGHRA, CDR2 YSYEKL, per germline. With V trimmed by 4 bases and J by 6 bases, 11 bases remained unmatched. This CDR3 spans 16 amino acids. The DNA for the CDR3 is TGCGCCAGCAGCCCGGACAGGGGGCGTTTGGTGGGCGAGCAGTACTTC. This gives the protein CASSPDRGRLVGEQYF.

The rearrangement joins TRBV27 to TRBJ2-1; D gene uncertain. Germline V gene lookup returns CDR1 MNHEY and CDR2 SMNVEV (reference sequence). This CDR3 contains 14 residues. V was clipped by 8 bases and J by 0 bases, with 11 bases between them. The CDR3 coding sequence is TGTGCCAGCGGGCCTCAGAACTCCTACAATGAGCAGTTCTTC. This gives the protein CASGPQNSYNEQFF.

The rearrangement uses TRBV10-2 and TRBJ2-3; TRBD2 aligns across 9 bases. The germline gives CDR1 WSHSY, CDR2 SAAADI. The J segment lost 4 bases and the V segment lost 4 bases, leaving 6 bases of the junction unmatched. The CDR3 has 15 residues. CDR3: CASSVAGGPPDTQYF. The CDR3 DNA reads as TGCGCCAGCAGTGTGGCGGGGGGGCCTCCAGATACGCAGTATTTT.

The J gene is TRBJ2-3, the V gene TRBV6-5, with TRBD1 matching 7 bases. The germline CDR1 and CDR2 sequences are MNHEY and SVGAGI. The CDR3 runs to 15 residues. V lost 6 bases, J lost 3 bases, and 9 bases stayed unmatched. This CDR3 is CASSYDRVRTDTQYF. For the CDR3, the DNA is TGTGCCAGCAGCTATGACAGGGTGAGAACAGATACGCAGTATTTT.

The CDR3 protein is CASSSTDYNSPLHF. CDR3 nucleotides: TGTGCCAGCTCATCGACAGACTATAATTCACCCCTCCACTTT. The chain uses TRBV18 and TRBJ1-6, with D possibly matching TRBD1 (5 bases). Per germline, CDR1 KGHSH and CDR2 LQKENI. Trimming removed 5 bases from V and 3 bases from J, with 8 bases in between. The CDR3 sequence is 14 residues long.

The genes are TRBV13 and TRBJ2-3; perhaps TRBD2 as D (5 bases). In germline, CDR1 is PRHDT, CDR2 FYEKMQ (reference sequence). The CDR3 contains 14 residues. V lost 6 bases, J lost 1 base, and 11 bases lay in between. CDR3 sequence: CASRRLGGTDTQYF. DNA of the CDR3: TGTGCCAGCAGACGACTGGGAGGCACAGATACGCAGTATTTT. The full variable domain, in which reference TRBV13 and TRBJ2-3 provide the parts outside the CDR3, is AAGVIQSPRHLIKEKRETATLKCYPIPRHDTVYWYQQGPGQDPQFLISFYEKMQSDKGSIPDRFSAQQFSDYHSELNMSSLELGDSALYFCASRRLGGTDTQYFGPGTRLTVL.

This chain connects TRBV9 to TRBJ1-3; the D gene is possibly TRBD1 (5 bases). Trimming pared 0 bases from V and 3 bases from J, leaving 7 bases between. The CDR3 loop spans 14 amino acids. Germline values: CDR1 SGDLS, CDR2 YYNGEE. CDR3 DNA sequence: TGTGCCAGCAGCGTAGCCAGGGTTGGAAACACCATATATTTT. It is translated as CASSVARVGNTIYF.

A single count supports this clone. The chain links TRBV28 to TRBJ2-1, with 10 bases identical to TRBD2. The V gene's germline CDR1 is MDHEN and CDR2 SYDVKM. J was trimmed by 7 bases and V by 5 bases; bases with no gene match: 11. The CDR3 has 16 amino acids. The chain's CDR3 is CASSPPGLAGVNEQFF. The CDR3 DNA reads as TGTGCCAGCAGTCCTCCGGGGCTAGCGGGGGTTAATGAGCAGTTCTTC.

V gene TRBV9 combines with J gene TRBJ1-1; TRBD1 is a possible D gene (6 bases). V was pared by 0 bases and J by 3 bases, with 9 bases between. Per the germline V gene, CDR1 is SGDLS and CDR2 is YYNGEE. The CDR3 is 14 residues long. CDR3 in amino acids: CASSVGGGDTEAFF. The CDR3 nucleotides are TGTGCCAGCAGCGTAGGAGGGGGGGACACTGAAGCTTTCTTT.

The chain employs TRBV11-1 and TRBJ2-1, with unresolved D. V was shortened by 5 bases and J by 0 bases, with 14 bases between the two germline ends. Germline loops: CDR1 SGHAT, CDR2 FQDESV (reference sequence). This CDR3 is built from 16 residues. The DNA for the CDR3 is TGTGCCAGCAGCCCCCTAGGCCGTTTCTCCTACAATGAGCAGTTCTTC. Translated: CASSPLGRFSYNEQFF.

The rearrangement links TRBV5-4 to TRBJ1-1; the D is unclear. This CDR3 is 12 amino acids long. Trimming took 1 base from V and 2 from J, leaving 3 bases between them. Germline values: CDR1 SGHNT, CDR2 YYREEE (reference sequence). The DNA for the CDR3 is TGTGCCAGCAGCTTGTATAACACTGAAGCTTTCTTT. This codes for CASSLYNTEAFF. The full variable domain, with the rest looked up from reference TRBV5-4 and TRBJ1-1, is ETGVTQSPTHLIKTRGQQVTLRCSSQSGHNTVSWYQQALGQGPQFIFQYYREEENGRGNFPPRFSGLQFPNYSSELNVNALELDDSALYLCASSLYNTEAFFGQGTRLTVV.

The count of this clone is one. The chain is built from TRBV6-1 and TRBJ2-7, with 7 bases fitting TRBD1. This CDR3 spans 14 amino acids. Germline-derived CDR1 and CDR2 are MNHNS and SASEGT. The ends lost 6 bases at V and 5 bases at J; junction bases unmatched: 10. The CDR3 reads CASSATGQRHEQYF. The DNA of the CDR3 is TGTGCCAGCAGCGCCACGGGACAGAGACACGAGCAGTACTTC.

The V call is TRBV10-1, the J call TRBJ2-1; D unresolved. Germline CDR1 WNHNN, CDR2 SYGVQD (reference sequence). The length of the CDR3 is 15 residues. The ends were cut back, 3 bases at V and 7 bases at J, with 16 bases in the middle. The CDR3: CASSERLPLGNEQFF. The CDR3 bases are TGCGCCAGCAGTGAACGTCTTCCCCTCGGGAATGAGCAGTTCTTC.

This clone was seen only once. The chain recombines TRBV6-5 with TRBJ1-4; tentatively, D is TRBD1 (6 bases). Germline V lookup: CDR1 MNHEY, CDR2 SVGAGI. The CDR3 has 13 amino acids. The germline V and J ends were trimmed by 7 bases and 2 bases, with 8 bases remaining between them. This CDR3 reads CASTDSTNEKLFF. CDR3 DNA sequence: TGTGCCAGCACGGACAGTACTAATGAAAAACTGTTTTTT.

The genes are TRBV11-2 and TRBJ1-2; 7 bases are a match to TRBD1. Unmatched junction bases numbered 6, after V lost 5 bases and J lost 3 bases. The CDR3 runs to 14 residues. Germline assignment: CDR1 SGHAT and CDR2 FQNNGV. CDR3 coding DNA: TGTGCCAGCAGCGGCACGCAGGGGGACTATGGCTACACCTTC. Translating it yields CASSGTQGDYGYTF.